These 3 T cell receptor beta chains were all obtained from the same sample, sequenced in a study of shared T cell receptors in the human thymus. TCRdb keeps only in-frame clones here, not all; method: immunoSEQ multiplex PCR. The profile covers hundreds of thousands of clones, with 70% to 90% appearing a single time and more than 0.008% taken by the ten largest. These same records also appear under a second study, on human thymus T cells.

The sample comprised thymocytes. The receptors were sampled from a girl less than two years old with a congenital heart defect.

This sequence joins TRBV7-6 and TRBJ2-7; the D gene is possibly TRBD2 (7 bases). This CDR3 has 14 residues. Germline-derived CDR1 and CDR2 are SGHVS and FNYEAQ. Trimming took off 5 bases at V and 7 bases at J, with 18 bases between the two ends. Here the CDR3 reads CASSLFRGAGEQYF. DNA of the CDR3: TGTGCCAGCAGCCTTTTTCGGGGGGCGGGTGAGCAGTACTTC.

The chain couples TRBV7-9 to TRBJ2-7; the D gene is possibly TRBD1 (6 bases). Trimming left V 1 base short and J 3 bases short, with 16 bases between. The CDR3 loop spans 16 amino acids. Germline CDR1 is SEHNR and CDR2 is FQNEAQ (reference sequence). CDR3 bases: TGTGCCAGCAGCTTAGGGTTGTTAACAGGGAACTACGAGCAGTACTTC. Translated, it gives CASSLGLLTGNYEQYF.

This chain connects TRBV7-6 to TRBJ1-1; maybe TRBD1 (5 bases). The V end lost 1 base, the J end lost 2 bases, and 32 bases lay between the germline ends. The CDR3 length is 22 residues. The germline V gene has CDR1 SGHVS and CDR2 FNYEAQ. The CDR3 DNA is TGTGCCAGCAGCTTAGAGGGGCAGTTCGTCTACAGTTCGGGTTCGCTTAACACTGAAGCTTTCTTT. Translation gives CASSLEGQFVYSSGSLNTEAFF. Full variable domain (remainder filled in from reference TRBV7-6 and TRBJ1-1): GAGVSQSPRYKVTKRGQDVALRCDPISGHVSLYWYRQALGQGPEFLTYFNYEAQQDKSGLPNDRFSAERPEGSISTLTIQRTEQRDSAMYRCASSLEGQFVYSSGSLNTEAFFGQGTRLTVV.